The 9 T cell receptor beta chains given below trace back to one sample, sequenced in a study of cytomegalovirus exposure and HLA in healthy donors. The PCR had 60 Vbeta and 13 Jbeta primers. Profiling relied on immunoSEQ multiplex PCR, and the TCRdb table lists in-frame clones only, not all of them. This sample yields 90,000 to 120,000 clones, of which roughly four fifths are seen a single time; about 2% belongs to the top ten. The sequencing input was PBMCs. All receptors derive from a man younger than 30 in good health and CMV-seronegative.

The rearrangement uses TRBV19 and TRBJ2-7; D unclear. The germline CDR1 and CDR2 sequences are LNHDA and SQIVND (reference sequence). Trimming removed 0 bases from V and 5 bases from J, with 11 bases in between. The CDR3 is made up of 14 amino acids. The CDR3 protein is CASSIDRRGHEQYF. In DNA form, the CDR3 reads TGTGCCAGTAGTATAGACAGACGCGGCCACGAGCAGTACTTC.

The chain links TRBV4-2 to TRBJ2-7, with no clear D. The CDR3 extends over 13 amino acids. Germline loops: CDR1 LGHNA, CDR2 YNFKEQ. The ends were cut back, 1 base at V and 1 base at J, with 5 bases in the middle. CDR3 protein: CASSQAGSYEQYF. CDR3 coding DNA: TGTGCCAGCAGCCAAGCCGGGTCCTACGAGCAGTACTTC.

This clone was detected a few times. V usage is TRBV28 and J usage is TRBJ1-1, with 7 nucleotides matching TRBD1. The ends lost 6 bases at V and 7 bases at J; junction bases unmatched: 5. CDR3 length equals 12 residues. The germline V gene has CDR1 MDHEN and CDR2 SYDVKM. CDR3 sequence: CASRERDSEAFF. The CDR3 nucleotides read TGTGCCAGCAGGGAACGGGACAGTGAAGCTTTCTTT.

The J gene is TRBJ1-1, the V gene TRBV7-7; no definite D call. Germline CDR1 and CDR2: SSHAT and FNYEAQ (reference sequence). The ends were cut back, 2 bases at V and 0 bases at J, with 4 bases in the middle. The CDR3 extends over 13 amino acids. The CDR3 DNA reads TGTGCCAGCAGCTTATCGGTGAACACTGAAGCTTTCTTT. Its translation: CASSLSVNTEAFF.

The chain carries TRBV7-3 and TRBJ2-5, with D maybe TRBD1 (6 bases). Germline V gives CDR1 SGHTA, CDR2 FQGTGA. Between the trimmed V and J ends, which lost 5 bases and 6 bases, there was a span of 13 bases. The CDR3 consists of 13 residues. The DNA of the CDR3 is TGTGCCAGCAGCCCCCTGGGGGCCCAGACCCAGTACTTC. As protein: CASSPLGAQTQYF.

The V call is TRBV7-6, the J call TRBJ1-1, with D perhaps matching TRBD1 (6 bases). Germline V gives CDR1 SGHVS, CDR2 FNYEAQ. Trimming left V 2 bases short and J 5 bases short, with 18 bases between. CDR3 size: 16 residues. CDR3 region: CASSLIPSGDNTEAFF. In DNA, the CDR3 is TGTGCCAGCAGCTTAATTCCCTCCGGGGACAATACTGAAGCTTTCTTT.

This clone was picked up a small number of times. The V and J genes are TRBV2 and TRBJ2-7; D call uncertain. The CDR3 runs to 14 residues. The germline V gene encodes CDR1 SNHLY and CDR2 FYNNEI. V was cut by 5 bases and J by 1 base, with 12 bases left in between. CDR3 bases: TGTGCCAGCAGTTATGACTCCGAATCCTACGAGCAGTACTTC. Translated, it gives CASSYDSESYEQYF.

V is TRBV9 and J is TRBJ2-2, with TRBD1 matching 10 bases. V lost 6 bases and J lost 4; bases outside the gene matches: 3. CDR1 and CDR2 (germline): SGDLS, YYNGEE. CDR3 size: 14 residues. The CDR3 DNA follows: TGTGCCAGCACGGACAGGGGGGGCACCGGGGAGCTGTTTTTT. Protein product: CASTDRGGTGELFF. The complete variable domain, with remaining parts taken from reference TRBV9 and TRBJ2-2, reads DSGVTQTPKHLITATGQRVTLRCSPRSGDLSVYWYQQSLDQGLQFLIQYYNGEERAKGNILERFSAQQFPDLHSELNLSSLELGDSALYFCASTDRGGTGELFFGEGSRLTVL.

The chain combines TRBV28 with TRBJ2-5; tentatively, D is TRBD2 (6 bases). This CDR3 is built from 15 residues. The germline V gene encodes CDR1 MDHEN and CDR2 SYDVKM. Trimming left V 4 bases short and J 2 bases short, with 14 bases between. The CDR3 sequence: CASSSWSSGQETQYF. CDR3 sequence (DNA): TGTGCCAGCAGTTCATGGTCCAGCGGGCAAGAGACCCAGTACTTC.